The following is a T cell receptor beta chain sequence with its context. The V gene's germline CDR1 is WNHNN and CDR2 SYGVQD (reference sequence). Trimming pared 6 bases from V and 7 bases from J, leaving 12 bases between. The CDR3 consists of 12 residues. These data belong to a study of blood T cell repertoires in COVID-19. Study overall: Researchers got acute and convalescent COVID-19 samples from the United States, Italy and Spain. Sources were T cells, B-cell-depleted T cells, or PBMCs; the material itself was cDNA or gDNA.

Per the authors' pipeline: Amplification with reference gene primers provided the estimates of nucleated cell counts. TCRdb's copy holds only in-frame clones and misses some; the assay was immunoSEQ multiplex PCR. That table furnishes V, J and clone size, whereas the DNA furnished D and trimming. This sample has 90,000 to 120,000 clones, with 55% to 75% found just once. The chain couples TRBV10-1 to TRBJ1-2, with no clear D. The sequencing sample was made of peripheral blood. The origin of this receptor is a woman in her forties with acute or convalescent COVID-19. The CDR3 loop reads CASSDGYSGYTF. DNA for the CDR3: TGCGCCAGCAGCGACGGGTACTCTGGCTACACCTTC.